This TCR beta chain was sequenced during a study of Graves' ophthalmopathy and Graves' hyperthyroidism. The sample holds a few counts of this clonotype. As yet, its antigen is unknown. Per germline, CDR1 SNHLY and CDR2 FYNNEI. Losses at the gene ends were 8 bases for V and 5 bases for J; bases not matched to a gene: 4. This CDR3 has 12 residues. TCR beta CDR3 amplification used RNA transcripts. Amplification began with first-round RT-PCR using HTBI primers, then second-round multiplex PCR was performed. TCRdb used MiXCR to reprocess the multiplex PCR reads, holding one entry per CDR3 protein. The sample shows around 1.1 million distinct CDR3 sequences, about two fifths of them seen only once. The study, taken as a whole, reports: Stable hyperthyroidism and ophthalmopathy were told apart by a 13-signature model, which achieved 85% to 90% sensitivity and 81.08% specificity. Its predictions of ophthalmopathy progression gave the model around 71% sensitivity and roughly 76% specificity. Appearing in blood as well were most expanded thyroid clonotypes above 0.001 frequency.

Each diagnosis was determined on the basis of clinical symptoms, serum thyroxine, TRAb, thyroid ultrasound and orbital computed tomography. The chain employs TRBV2 and TRBJ2-7; 9 bases line up with TRBD1. This clonotype was obtained from an adult man with Graves' hyperthyroidism. Sequenced sample: peripheral blood or thyroid tissue (not recorded which). For the CDR3, the DNA is TGTGCCAGCGTGGGGGACAGGGACGAGCAGTACTTC. It codes for CASVGDRDEQYF. The full variable domain, its missing parts supplied by reference TRBV2 and TRBJ2-7, is EPEVTQTPSHQVTQMGQEVILRCVPISNHLYFYWYRQILGQKVEFLVSFYNNEISEKSEIFDDQFSVERPDGSNFTLKIRSTKLEDSAMYFCASVGDRDEQYFGPGTRLTVT.